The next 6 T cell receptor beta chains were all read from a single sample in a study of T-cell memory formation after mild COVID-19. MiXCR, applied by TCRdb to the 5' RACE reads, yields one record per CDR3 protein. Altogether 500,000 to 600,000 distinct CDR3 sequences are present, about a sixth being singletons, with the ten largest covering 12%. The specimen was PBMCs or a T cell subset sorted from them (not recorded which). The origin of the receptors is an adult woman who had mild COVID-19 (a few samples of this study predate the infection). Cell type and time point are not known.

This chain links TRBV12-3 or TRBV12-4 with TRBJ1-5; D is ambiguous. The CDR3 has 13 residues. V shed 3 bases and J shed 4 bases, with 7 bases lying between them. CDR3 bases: TGTGCCAGCAGTTTTTCCGGGAATCAGCCCCAGCATTTT. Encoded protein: CASSFSGNQPQHF.

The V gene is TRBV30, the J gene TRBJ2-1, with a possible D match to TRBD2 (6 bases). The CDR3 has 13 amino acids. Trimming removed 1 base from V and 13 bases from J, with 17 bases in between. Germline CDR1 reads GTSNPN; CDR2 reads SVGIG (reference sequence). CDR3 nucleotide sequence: TGTGCCTGGAGTGCAGGGACTCCAAGAAGACAGTTCTTC. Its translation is CAWSAGTPRRQFF.

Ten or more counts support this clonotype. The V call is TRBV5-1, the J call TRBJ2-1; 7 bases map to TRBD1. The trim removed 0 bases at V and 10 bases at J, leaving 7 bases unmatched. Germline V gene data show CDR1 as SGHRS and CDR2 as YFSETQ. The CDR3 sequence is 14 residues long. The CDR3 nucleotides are TGCGCCAGCAGCTTGGGGGACAGTGTGGGGGAGCAGTTCTTC. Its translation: CASSLGDSVGEQFF.

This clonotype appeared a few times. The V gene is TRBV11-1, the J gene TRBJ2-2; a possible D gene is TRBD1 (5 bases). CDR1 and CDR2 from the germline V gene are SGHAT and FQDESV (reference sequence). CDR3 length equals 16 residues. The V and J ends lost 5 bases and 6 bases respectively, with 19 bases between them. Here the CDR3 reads CASSARTTHESGELFF. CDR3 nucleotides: TGTGCCAGCAGCGCCAGGACAACTCACGAATCCGGGGAGCTGTTTTTT.

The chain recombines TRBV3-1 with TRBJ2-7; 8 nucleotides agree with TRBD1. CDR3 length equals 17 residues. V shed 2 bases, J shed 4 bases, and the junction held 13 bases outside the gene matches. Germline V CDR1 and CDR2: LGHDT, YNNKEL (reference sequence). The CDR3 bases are TGTGCCAGCAGCCAATGGGACAGGAGGGGAAGAGGGTACGAGCAGTACTTC. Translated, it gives CASSQWDRRGRGYEQYF.

The DNA of the CDR3 is TGCGCCAGCAGCCTGCAGGGGGCCCTGGGGAGCTACACCTTC. Translated, it gives CASSLQGALGSYTF. The chain joins TRBV4-1 to TRBJ1-2; 8 positions agree with TRBD1. The CDR3 contains 14 residues. The junction had 10 bases not matched to a gene; V was cut back by 4 bases and J by 9 bases. Germline V lookup: CDR1 MGHRA, CDR2 YSYEKL.